This is a list of T cell receptor beta chains from one sample in a study of CD8 T cells in ankylosing spondylitis. TCRdb passed the 5' RACE reads through MiXCR, listing each CDR3 protein once. The repertoire holds 250,000 to 400,000 distinct CDR3 sequences, with 11% as singletons. Source material: blood, either unsorted or a sorted T cell fraction (not recorded which). The receptors were gathered from a female donor with ankylosing spondylitis or in good health (not recorded which). CDR3s include the opening cysteine and the closing phenylalanine or tryptophan. The D gene is left open where the match is weak. The size field is filled for only some rows; it gives once, few, many or a size class.

size	V	J	D	DNA	CDR3
many	TRBV29-1	TRBJ2-2	NA	TGCAGCGTTGACAGGGACAACACCGGGGAGCTGTTTTTT	CSVDRDNTGELFF
many	TRBV20-1	TRBJ2-3	NA	TGCAGTGCTTGGGAGGAACAGTGGATTACAGATACGCAGTATTTT	CSAWEEQWITDTQYF
many	TRBV2	TRBJ1-2	NA	TGTGCCAGCAGTGACAGGGACTACACCTTC	CASSDRDYTF
many	TRBV27	TRBJ2-3	TRBD1	TGTGCCAGCAGTTCCGGGACAGGGGGGGATACGCAGTATTTT	CASSSGTGGDTQYF
many	TRBV27	TRBJ2-1	NA	TGTGCCAGCAGCCGAAGCCGCCCGGAGCGTGAGCAGTTCTTC	CASSRSRPEREQFF
few	TRBV6-5	TRBJ1-2	NA	TGTGCCAGCAGTTACTTATACCGGGGGGACTATGGCTACACCTTC	CASSYLYRGDYGYTF
NA	TRBV20-1	TRBJ2-1	NA	TGCAGTGCTAGAGATCTGGTAGGGGTGGGCAATGAGCAGTTCTTC	CSARDLVGVGNEQFF
many	TRBV20-1	TRBJ1-1	TRBD1	TGCAGTGCCACGAACCAATTTCACAGGGGTATCGCTGAAGCTTTCTTT	CSATNQFHRGIAEAFF
NA	TRBV20-1	TRBJ2-1	NA	TGCAGTGCTATGGAGGCAGGGTTGAACGATGAGCAGTTCTTC	CSAMEAGLNDEQFF
many	TRBV7-2	TRBJ2-1	TRBD2	TGTGCCAGCAGATTTCCTAGCGGGCGCTCCTACAATGAGCAGTTCTTC	CASRFPSGRSYNEQFF
NA	TRBV28	TRBJ2-1	NA	TGTGCCAGCAGTTTATCTGGGGTAAGGTCCTACAATGAGCAGTTCTTC	CASSLSGVRSYNEQFF
NA	TRBV10-3	TRBJ2-3	NA	TGTGCCATCAGTGAGTCGATTCGGGGCGGGACAGATACGCAGTATTTT	CAISESIRGGTDTQYF
NA	TRBV4-3	TRBJ2-7	NA	TGCGCCAGCAGCCAAGAAGCGGGTCCTTCCTACGAGCAGTACTTC	CASSQEAGPSYEQYF
few	TRBV7-9	TRBJ2-1	NA	TGTGCCAGCAGCTCCCTGACTGATACCTTGTTCTTC	CASSSLTDTLFF
NA	TRBV19	TRBJ1-1	NA	TGTGCCAGTGGTGCCCGGGGGAACACTGAAGCTTTCTTT	CASGARGNTEAFF
few	TRBV11-1	TRBJ2-7	TRBD2	TGTGCCAGCAGCCACCAGACTAGCGGTTCCTACGAGCAGTACTTC	CASSHQTSGSYEQYF
many	TRBV12-3/TRBV12-4	TRBJ2-3	TRBD2	TGTGCCAGCGGGACTAACACAGATACGCAGTATTTT	CASGTNTDTQYF
many	TRBV28	TRBJ2-2	TRBD1	TGTGCCAGCAGTTATGTAGGGGGCGTCACCGGGGAGCTGTTTTTT	CASSYVGGVTGELFF
few	TRBV5-1	TRBJ1-3	NA	TGCGCCAGCAGCTGGACCCCCGATCGCGGGACTGGCAGGGGAAACACCATATATTTT	CASSWTPDRGTGRGNTIYF
many	TRBV28	TRBJ2-1	NA	TGTGCCAGCAGTTTATTTAGTAGAGGAGATACTGAGCAGTTCTTC	CASSLFSRGDTEQFF
many	TRBV5-1	TRBJ1-2	NA	TGCGCCAGCAGCTTGAATCCGGGGACCTATGGCTACACCTTC	CASSLNPGTYGYTF
NA	TRBV7-2	TRBJ2-1	NA	TGTGCCAGCAGCTTCGTGGAGGGTGGAAGATTCTTC	CASSFVEGGRFF
many	TRBV2	TRBJ1-6	NA	TGTGCCAGCAGCTTACAGCGTCTGGGGAATTCACCCCTCCACTTT	CASSLQRLGNSPLHF
few	TRBV3-1	TRBJ1-1	NA	TGTGCCAGCAGGGCGGGACAAATAAACACTGAAGCTTTCTTT	CASRAGQINTEAFF
many	TRBV5-1	TRBJ2-3	NA	TGCGCCAGCAGCTTGGCCCCCCCTAGCACAGATACGCAGTATTTT	CASSLAPPSTDTQYF
few	TRBV12-3/TRBV12-4	TRBJ1-4	NA	TGTGCCAGCAGTTCCGACTCAGGGATTTCAGCACTGTTTTTT	CASSSDSGISALFF
many	TRBV5-1	TRBJ2-4	NA	TGCGCCAGCAGCCACCTAGGGATAGAAAACATTCAGTACTTC	CASSHLGIENIQYF
NA	TRBV6-5	TRBJ1-1	TRBD1	TGTGCCAGCAGTTACGGAGGACGAGGGGGCATTGAAGCTTTCTTT	CASSYGGRGGIEAFF
many	TRBV7-7	TRBJ2-7	TRBD1	TGTGCTAGCAGCTTAGGACAGGGGATCCACGAGCAGTACTTC	CASSLGQGIHEQYF
many	TRBV7-8	TRBJ2-5	NA	TGTGCCAGCAGCAGAAAGACGTATAAGTTAGCGGAGACCCAGTACTTC	CASSRKTYKLAETQYF
many	TRBV5-1	TRBJ2-7	TRBD1	TGCGCCAGCAGCCCCCCGGGACAGCTCCACGAGCAGTACTTC	CASSPPGQLHEQYF
many	TRBV25-1	TRBJ2-7	NA	TGTGCCAGCAGTGAACTAGATCGGAGGGAGCAGTACTTC	CASSELDRREQYF
once	TRBV28	TRBJ1-6	TRBD1	TGTGCCAGCAGCCCTCCGGGTACAGGGGTGAATTCACCCCTCCACTTT	CASSPPGTGVNSPLHF
few	TRBV7-8	TRBJ2-5	TRBD1	TGTGCCAGCAGCCGGGACAGGGGCTCTCAAGAGACCCAGTACTTC	CASSRDRGSQETQYF
few	TRBV27	TRBJ2-7	NA	TGTGCCAGCAGTTTCACCGGTGATCGCTCCTACGAGCAGTACTTC	CASSFTGDRSYEQYF
NA	TRBV18	TRBJ2-7	TRBD1	TGTGCCAGCTCACCGACTGTAGGACAGGGGATATCGAACGAGCAGTACTTC	CASSPTVGQGISNEQYF
few	TRBV15	TRBJ2-7	NA	TGTGCCACCAGCAGAGATCGGGCAACGGCCTACGAGCAGTACTTC	CATSRDRATAYEQYF
few	TRBV7-9	TRBJ2-1	TRBD1	TGTGCCAGCAGCTCTGGGACAGGGTGGCAGTTCTTC	CASSSGTGWQFF
many	TRBV5-1	TRBJ2-7	NA	TGCGCCAGCAGCCCAGGGATGTCCTACGAGCAGTACTTC	CASSPGMSYEQYF
many	TRBV20-1	TRBJ1-1	NA	TGCAGTGCTAGGGGGGGTTCAGTCGGGCCGGCCGAAGCTTTCTTT	CSARGGSVGPAEAFF
NA	TRBV5-1	TRBJ2-7	NA	TGCGCCAGCAGCTTAGAGACAGGTCGATCCTACGAGCAGTACTTC	CASSLETGRSYEQYF
few	TRBV27	TRBJ1-6	TRBD1	TGTGCCAGCAGTCCACAGGGGACAATCTATAATTCACCCCTCCACTTT	CASSPQGTIYNSPLHF
many	TRBV20-1	TRBJ1-2	TRBD1	TGCAGTGCTAGACGGACAGGGGTCTATGGCTACACCTTC	CSARRTGVYGYTF
many	TRBV12-3/TRBV12-4	TRBJ1-2	NA	TGTGCCAGCAGTTACTCAGGGGTCCCCAGGGGCTACACCTTC	CASSYSGVPRGYTF
NA	TRBV2	TRBJ2-3	NA	TGTGCCTTCTGCCCTCCAGGGGGGGCCACCTTCCTCCCAGATACGCAGTATTTT	CAFCPPGGATFLPDTQYF
few	TRBV6-1	TRBJ2-7	NA	TGTGCCAGCAGCCCGGACCGACGGTTCTCCTACGAGCAGTACTTC	CASSPDRRFSYEQYF
many	TRBV11-2	TRBJ2-5	NA	TGTGCCAGCAGCTCCCACCGGACGAAAGAGACCCAGTACTTC	CASSSHRTKETQYF
many	TRBV2	TRBJ1-1	NA	TGTGCCAGCAGTGGAGAAAGCTTAAACACTGAAGCTTTCTTT	CASSGESLNTEAFF
few	TRBV9	TRBJ2-1	NA	TGTGCCAGCAGCGTAGGTCCCCGAGATGAGCAGTTCTTC	CASSVGPRDEQFF
few	TRBV5-1	TRBJ1-5	NA	TGCGCCAGCAGCTTGGAAGCGGGACGGCCCCAGCATTTT	CASSLEAGRPQHF
many	TRBV30	TRBJ2-3	NA	TGTGCCTGGAGACAGGCAGATACGCAGTATTTT	CAWRQADTQYF
NA	TRBV7-9	TRBJ1-2	NA	TGTGCCAGCAGCTTTCCCGGGACTACCCGAGGAGATGGCTACACCTTC	CASSFPGTTRGDGYTF
once	TRBV12-3/TRBV12-4	TRBJ2-3	TRBD2	TGCGCCAGCACCCATGGGAGGGGACTCACAGATACGCAGTATTTT	CASTHGRGLTDTQYF
many	TRBV5-4	TRBJ2-2	NA	TGTGCCAGCAGCCTAGAAGCGGGCCCGAACACCGGGGAGCTGTTTTTT	CASSLEAGPNTGELFF
many	TRBV4-1	TRBJ2-1	NA	TGCGCCAGCAGCCAACGTCCTTTCCCTAGTAATGAGCAGTTCTTC	CASSQRPFPSNEQFF
many	TRBV11-2	TRBJ2-3	TRBD2	TGTGCCAGCGGCGAAGCGGGAGGGCTAACAGATACGCAGTATTTT	CASGEAGGLTDTQYF
many	TRBV5-1	TRBJ1-1	NA	TGCGCCAGCAGCCTGACGGTTGGTACTGAAGCTTTCTTT	CASSLTVGTEAFF
many	TRBV20-1	TRBJ2-7	NA	TGCAGTGCTTGGTCCTACGAGCAGTACTTC	CSAWSYEQYF
many	TRBV5-5	TRBJ2-7	TRBD1	TGTGCCAGCAGCCCCGGGACAGGGGTATACGAGCAGTACTTC	CASSPGTGVYEQYF